This TCR beta chain comes out of a study of shared clonotypes between healthy human individuals. The CDR3 contains 16 residues. CDR1 is SGHVS and CDR2 is FNYEAQ in the germline V gene. V dropped 3 bases and J dropped 0 bases, with 13 bases sitting between them. Sequenced by immunoSEQ multiplex PCR; TCRdb stores in-frame clones only, minus some. The sample comprises about 480,000 clones, 60% to 85% of which are singletons, and approximately 13% rests with the top ten. Material for sequencing was PBMCs. The TCR comes from a woman in her forties in good health. Some clones in this sample may be carry-over from other donors' samples. J is TRBJ2-3 and V is TRBV7-6; no definite D call. DNA for the CDR3: TGTGCCAGCAGCTTGGACGGATCCTCAAGCACAGATACGCAGTATTTT. Protein sequence: CASSLDGSSSTDTQYF.